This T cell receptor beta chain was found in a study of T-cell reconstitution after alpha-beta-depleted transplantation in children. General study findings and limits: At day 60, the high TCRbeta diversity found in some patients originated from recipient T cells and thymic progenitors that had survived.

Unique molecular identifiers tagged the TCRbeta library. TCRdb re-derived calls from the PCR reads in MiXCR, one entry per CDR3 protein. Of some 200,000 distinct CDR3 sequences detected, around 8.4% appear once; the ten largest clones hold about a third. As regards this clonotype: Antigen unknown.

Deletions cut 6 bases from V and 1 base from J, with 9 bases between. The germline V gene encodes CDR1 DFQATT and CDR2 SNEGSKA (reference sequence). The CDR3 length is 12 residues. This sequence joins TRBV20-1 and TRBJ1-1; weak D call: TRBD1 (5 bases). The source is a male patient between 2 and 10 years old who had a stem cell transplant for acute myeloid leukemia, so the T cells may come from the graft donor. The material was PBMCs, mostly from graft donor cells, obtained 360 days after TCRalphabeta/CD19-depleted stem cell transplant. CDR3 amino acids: CSAKGQNTEAFF. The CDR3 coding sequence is TGCAGTGCAAAAGGACAGAACACTGAAGCTTTCTTT.